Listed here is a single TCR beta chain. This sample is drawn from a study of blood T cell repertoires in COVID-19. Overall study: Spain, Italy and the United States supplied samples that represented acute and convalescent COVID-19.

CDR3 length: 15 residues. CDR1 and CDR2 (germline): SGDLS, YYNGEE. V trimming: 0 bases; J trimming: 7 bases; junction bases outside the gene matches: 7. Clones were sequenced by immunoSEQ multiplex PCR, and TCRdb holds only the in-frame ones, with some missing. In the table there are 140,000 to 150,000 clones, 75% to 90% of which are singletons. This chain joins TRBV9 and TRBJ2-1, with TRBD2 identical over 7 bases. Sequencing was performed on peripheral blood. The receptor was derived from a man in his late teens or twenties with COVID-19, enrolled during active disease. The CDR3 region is CASSVVAGVPNEQFF. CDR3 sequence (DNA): TGTGCCAGCAGCGTAGTGGCGGGAGTTCCGAATGAGCAGTTCTTC. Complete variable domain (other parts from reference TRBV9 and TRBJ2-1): DSGVTQTPKHLITATGQRVTLRCSPRSGDLSVYWYQQSLDQGLQFLIQYYNGEERAKGNILERFSAQQFPDLHSELNLSSLELGDSALYFCASSVVAGVPNEQFFGPGTRLTVL.